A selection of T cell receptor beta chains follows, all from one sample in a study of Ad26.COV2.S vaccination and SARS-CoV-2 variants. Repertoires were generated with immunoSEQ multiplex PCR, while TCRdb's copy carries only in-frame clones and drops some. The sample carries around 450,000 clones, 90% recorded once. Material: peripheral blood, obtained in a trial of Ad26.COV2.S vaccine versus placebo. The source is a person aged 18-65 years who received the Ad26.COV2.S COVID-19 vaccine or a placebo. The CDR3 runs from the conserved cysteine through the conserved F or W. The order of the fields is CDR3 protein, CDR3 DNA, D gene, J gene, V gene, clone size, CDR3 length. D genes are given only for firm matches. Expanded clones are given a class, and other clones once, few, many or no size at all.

CASSQEGTGYNEQFF TGCGCCAGCAGCCAAGAAGGGACTGGGTACAATGAGCAGTTCTTC . TRBJ2-1 TRBV4-3 . 15
CASSNTGTGYGYTF TGCGCCAGCAGCAATACCGGGACAGGGTATGGCTACACCTTC TRBD1 TRBJ1-2 TRBV4-3 . 14
CASSLGQGYRYGYTF TGTGCCAGCAGCCTCGGACAGGGGTATCGGTATGGCTACACCTTC TRBD1 TRBJ1-2 TRBV6-2/TRBV6-3 . 15
CASSPDVRHEQYF TGTGCCAGCTCACCAGATGTAAGGCACGAGCAGTACTTC . TRBJ2-7 TRBV18 few 13
CASSQGLAGGQDTGELFF TGTGCCAGCAGCCAAGGACTAGCGGGAGGCCAGGACACCGGGGAGCTGTTTTTT TRBD2 TRBJ2-2 TRBV4-2 once 18
CASSLEQGGKLFF TGTGCCAGCAGCTTAGAACAGGGAGGAAAACTGTTTTTT . TRBJ1-4 TRBV7-9 . 13
CASSYAGGSSGELFF TGTGCCAGCAGTTACGCAGGGGGCAGTTCCGGGGAGCTGTTTTTT TRBD1 TRBJ2-2 TRBV6-2/TRBV6-3 once 15
CASSLHGLAGEGETQYF TGTGCCAGCAGTCTTCATGGACTAGCGGGAGAAGGGGAGACCCAGTACTTC TRBD2 TRBJ2-5 TRBV6-6 . 17
CASSPRGTGGTEAFF TGTGCCAGCAGCCCTAGAGGGACAGGGGGCACTGAAGCTTTCTTT TRBD1 TRBJ1-1 TRBV11-2 . 15
CATSGPEVTVSMNTEAFF TGTGCCACCAGCGGCCCGGAGGTCACTGTTTCGATGAACACTGAAGCTTTCTTT . TRBJ1-1 TRBV15 . 18
CASRNLFGANVLTF TGTGCCAGCAGAAACTTGTTTGGGGCCAACGTCCTGACTTTC . TRBJ2-6 TRBV28 . 14
CASSYPGGYGYTF TGTGCCAGCAGTTACCCAGGGGGCTATGGCTACACCTTC TRBD1 TRBJ1-2 TRBV6-6 . 13
CASSSGQGEATDTQYF TGTGCCAGCAGCTCCGGACAGGGGGAAGCAACAGATACGCAGTATTTT TRBD1 TRBJ2-3 TRBV7-2 . 16
CASSSDRAAYEQYF TGTGCCAGTAGTTCGGACAGGGCTGCCTACGAGCAGTACTTC TRBD1 TRBJ2-7 TRBV19 . 14
CASSFDTSYEQYF TGTGCCAGCAGCTTTGACACCTCCTACGAGCAGTACTTC . TRBJ2-7 TRBV5-6 . 13
CASSAQGAGLTGELFF TGTGCCAGCAGTGCCCAGGGGGCAGGGTTAACCGGGGAGCTGTTTTTT TRBD1 TRBJ2-2 TRBV6-1 . 16
CASSPSGGSYNEQFF TGCGCCAGCAGCCCGTCGGGCGGCTCCTACAATGAGCAGTTCTTC . TRBJ2-1 TRBV5-1 . 15
CASSIGGMVGTDTQYF TGTGCCAGTAGTATAGGGGGCATGGTGGGCACAGATACGCAGTATTTT . TRBJ2-3 TRBV19 . 16
CASSTGAVGTDTQYF TGTGCCAGTAGTACGGGAGCGGTAGGCACAGATACGCAGTATTTT . TRBJ2-3 TRBV19 . 15
CASSPRDRFYEQYF TGTGCCAGCAGTCCCCGGGACAGGTTCTACGAGCAGTACTTC TRBD1 TRBJ2-7 TRBV6-6 . 14
CAIPGLVNEQFF TGTGCCATCCCGGGACTAGTCAATGAGCAGTTCTTC TRBD2 TRBJ2-1 TRBV7-9 once 12
CASSTDGIYGYTF TGCGCCAGCAGCACTGACGGAATCTATGGCTACACCTTC . TRBJ1-2 TRBV4-3 . 13
CASSLGGSGSYNEQFF TGTGCCAGCAGCTTAGGAGGGAGCGGTTCCTACAATGAGCAGTTCTTC . TRBJ2-1 TRBV7-2 . 16
CASSLEASNQPQHF TGTGCCAGCAGCTTAGAGGCTAGCAATCAGCCCCAGCATTTT . TRBJ1-5 TRBV7-9 few 14
CASSSPSGARVQQYF TGTGCCAGCAGTTCCCCTAGCGGGGCCCGGGTGCAGCAGTACTTC TRBD2 TRBJ2-7 TRBV27 . 15
CASGHVAFEQYF TGTGCCAGCGGGCACGTGGCTTTCGAGCAGTACTTC . TRBJ2-7 TRBV6-5 . 12
CASSKLANSADTQYF TGTGCCAGCAGCAAGCTAGCGAATTCGGCAGATACGCAGTATTTT . TRBJ2-3 TRBV14 . 15
CAISELDRANYGYTF TGTGCCATCAGTGAGCTGGACAGGGCTAACTATGGCTACACCTTC TRBD1 TRBJ1-2 TRBV10-3 . 15
CASSEGGDTQYF TGTGCCAGCAGCGAGGGAGGGGATACGCAGTATTTT TRBD2 TRBJ2-3 TRBV6-2/TRBV6-3 . 12
CASSQVSGETDTQYF TGCGCCAGCAGCCAGGTCTCGGGAGAAACAGATACGCAGTATTTT . TRBJ2-3 TRBV4-3 . 15
CSGRLTSTDTQYF TGCAGTGGCAGGCTCACTAGCACAGATACGCAGTATTTT . TRBJ2-3 TRBV29-1 . 13
CASSLKGGEVWNEQFF TGTGCCAGCAGCTTAAAGGGGGGAGAAGTGTGGAATGAGCAGTTCTTC . TRBJ2-1 TRBV11-3 . 16
CASSAGQENTEAFF TGTGCCAGCAGCGCCGGACAGGAGAACACTGAAGCTTTCTTT TRBD1 TRBJ1-1 TRBV5-8 once 14
CASTLGLVYEQYF TGTGCCAGCACCCTGGGGTTAGTCTACGAGCAGTACTTC . TRBJ2-7 TRBV28 . 13
CATSSKGNTGELFF TGTGCCACCAGTTCGAAGGGGAACACCGGGGAGCTGTTTTTT . TRBJ2-2 TRBV24-1 . 14
CASSPLLASGMIGTDTQYF TGTGCCAGCTCACCGCTTTTGGCTAGCGGGATGATAGGCACAGATACGCAGTATTTT TRBD2 TRBJ2-3 TRBV18 . 19
CASSEPTGVGEQYF TGCGCCAGCAGCGAGCCGACAGGGGTGGGCGAGCAGTACTTC TRBD1 TRBJ2-7 TRBV4-1 . 14
CASSEASGSTDTQYF TGTGCCAGCAGTGAAGCTAGCGGGAGCACAGATACGCAGTATTTT TRBD2 TRBJ2-3 TRBV2 . 15
CASKLQGRDGYTF TGTGCCAGTAAGCTACAGGGGAGGGATGGCTACACCTTC TRBD1 TRBJ1-2 TRBV6-5 . 13
CASSLARVLRPYNEQFF TGTGCCAGCAGCTTAGCCAGGGTGCTGCGGCCCTACAATGAGCAGTTCTTC . TRBJ2-1 TRBV7-8 . 17
CASSSTSGTSYEQYF TGTGCCAGCAGTAGTACTAGCGGGACCTCCTACGAGCAGTACTTC TRBD2 TRBJ2-7 TRBV27 . 15
CASSPLGSGGTDTQYF TGCGCCAGCAGCCCCCTCGGTAGCGGAGGCACAGATACGCAGTATTTT . TRBJ2-3 TRBV4-1 . 16
CASSLVSWGLAKNIQYF TGTGCCAGCAGCTTGGTTTCCTGGGGGCTAGCCAAAAACATTCAGTACTTC . TRBJ2-4 TRBV5-6 . 17
CASWGEGKDTEAFF TGTGCCAGCTGGGGGGAGGGGAAGGACACTGAAGCTTTCTTT . TRBJ1-1 TRBV6-5 . 14
CASSATSVQYEQYF TGTGCCAGTAGTGCGACTAGCGTACAGTACGAGCAGTACTTC TRBD2 TRBJ2-7 TRBV19 . 14